A single sample is the source of the 7 T cell receptor beta chains below, sequenced in a study of blood T cell repertoires in COVID-19. Assay: immunoSEQ multiplex PCR; the TCRdb copy retains only in-frame clones and omits some. The sample lists 150,000 to 200,000 clones, 84% occurring once. The specimen sequenced was PBMCs or T cells enriched from blood (not recorded which). The receptors were gathered from a man aged 45-60 years who had recovered from COVID-19.

The gene calls are TRBV18 and TRBJ1-1; possible D gene TRBD1, 5 bases. V lost 4 bases and J lost 0, with 6 bases in between. The germline V gene has CDR1 KGHSH and CDR2 LQKENI. The CDR3 runs 13 residues. DNA for the CDR3: TGTGCCAGCTCACAGGACATGAACACTGAAGCTTTCTTT. Its translation: CASSQDMNTEAFF.

The CDR3 reads CASIQGQGDGYTF. In DNA, the CDR3 is TGTGCCAGCATTCAAGGACAGGGCGATGGCTACACCTTC. V is TRBV12-3 or TRBV12-4 and J is TRBJ1-2, with 8 bases matching TRBD1. The V and J ends lost 7 bases and 6 bases, in that order; junction bases with no gene match: 7. This CDR3 is 13 amino acids long.

This chain connects TRBV18 to TRBJ1-4; the D is unclear. V shed 1 base and J shed 0 bases, with 9 bases lying between them. Germline CDR1 KGHSH, CDR2 LQKENI. The CDR3 totals 16 residues. CDR3 bases: TGTGCCAGCTCACCACTCTGGGCAGCAACTAATGAAAAACTGTTTTTT. The encoded protein is CASSPLWAATNEKLFF. The full variable domain, completed using reference TRBV18 and TRBJ1-4, is NAGVMQNPRHLVRRRGQEARLRCSPMKGHSHVYWYRQLPEEGLKFMVYLQKENIIDESGMPKERFSAEFPKEGPSILRIQQVVRGDSAAYFCASSPLWAATNEKLFFGSGTQLSVL.

The chain joins TRBV30 to TRBJ2-7; 7 bases are a match to TRBD2. Trimming removed 3 bases from V and 3 bases from J; junction bases left unmatched: 11. This CDR3 region has 15 residues. Germline V CDR1 and CDR2: GTSNPN, SVGIG (reference sequence). The CDR3 nucleotides are TGTGCCTGGAGCCCCTGGCGGGGGTGGGGCTACGAGCAGTACTTC. Encoded protein: CAWSPWRGWGYEQYF.

The chain joins TRBV3-1 (or the pseudogene TRBV3-2) to TRBJ2-7; TRBD2 aligns across 8 bases. V shed 4 bases and J 2 bases; nucleotides not matched to a gene: 4. CDR1 LGHDT and CDR2 YNNKEL come from the germline V gene (reference sequence). CDR3 length: 14 residues. As DNA, the CDR3 is TGTGCCAGCAGCCGTGCCGGGGGGGCCTACGAGCAGTACTTC. Its protein product is CASSRAGGAYEQYF.

The rearrangement links TRBV5-1 to TRBJ1-2, with D unresolved. This CDR3 spans 14 amino acids. Trimming cost V 2 bases and J 4 bases, with 12 bases left between them. Germline values: CDR1 SGHRS, CDR2 YFSETQ. CDR3 region: CASSFTAKIYGYTF. CDR3 nucleotide sequence: TGCGCCAGCAGCTTCACAGCTAAGATCTATGGCTACACCTTC.

The chain has TRBV6-5 and TRBJ1-5; D possibly corresponds to TRBD1 (5 bases). This CDR3 region has 13 residues. The V gene lost 7 bases and the J gene lost 0 bases, with 7 bases spanning the gap. Germline CDR1 and CDR2: MNHEY and SVGAGI. The CDR3 here is CASNGHSNQPQHF. CDR3 in DNA: TGTGCCAGCAACGGACATAGCAATCAGCCCCAGCATTTT.